The clone carrying this T cell receptor beta chain appeared a single time. Its antigen remains unknown. The entry originates in a study of cytomegalovirus exposure and HLA in healthy donors. Whole-study results and caveats: Information on immune exposure was restricted to one variable (CMV serostatus).

Primers included in the PCR were 60 Vbeta and 13 Jbeta primers. Repertoires were generated with immunoSEQ multiplex PCR, while TCRdb's copy carries only in-frame clones and drops some. This sample has around 160,000 clones, with roughly four fifths found just once. The ends were cut back, 5 bases at V and 4 bases at J, with 17 bases in the middle. The CDR3 runs 14 residues. Germline CDR1 and CDR2: GTSNPN and SVGIG (reference sequence). The clonotype originates from a man in his fifties or sixties in good health and CMV-seropositive. The chain joins TRBV30 to TRBJ1-1; D perhaps matches TRBD1 (6 bases). Sequenced input: PBMCs. The CDR3, as DNA: TGTGCCTGGGGGGTCGGGGGGCCGGGCACTGAAGCTTTCTTT. The encoded protein is CAWGVGGPGTEAFF.